The present T cell receptor beta chain was sequenced within a study of shared clonotypes between healthy human individuals. Background on the study: A couple of women and three men aged 18 to 49 made up the donors. Study-wide points: Sharing across a handful of donors was seen in 5% to 5.5% of naive CD4 clonotypes. Compared with clonotypes that all four donors shared, non-shared clonotypes had lower generation probabilities.

Clones were read by immunoSEQ multiplex PCR, and TCRdb kept only the in-frame ones, dropping some. The sample lists about 960,000 clones; approximately 80% were seen once. On this clone itself: Antigen specificity is unknown.

CDR1 is KGHSH and CDR2 is LQKENI in the germline V gene. This CDR3 is built from 15 residues. Trimming took off 3 bases at V and 4 bases at J, with 10 bases between the two ends. This rearrangement joins TRBV18 to TRBJ1-6, with D unresolved. The sequence was collected from a young man in good health. Sequences were obtained from memory CD4+ T cells sorted from blood. Noted subset: CD45RA-negative fraction. In nucleotides, the CDR3 is TGTGCCAGCTCACCGTTGGCGGATTATAATTCACCCCTCCACTTT. This translates into CASSPLADYNSPLHF.